This T cell receptor (beta chain) is drawn from a study of cytomegalovirus exposure and HLA in healthy donors. Primers included in the PCR were 60 Vbeta and 13 Jbeta primers. Data came from immunoSEQ multiplex PCR; TCRdb stores just in-frame clones and leaves some out. The repertoire holds almost 95,000 clones, with about 62% as singletons. The ends lost 3 bases at V and 7 bases at J; junction bases unmatched: 3. From germline, CDR1 is SGHVS and CDR2 FQNEAQ. The CDR3 consists of 14 residues. The specimen sequenced was PBMCs. This rearrangement joins TRBV7-8 to TRBJ2-1; 10 positions agree with TRBD2. This sequence originates from a man aged 30 to 45 in good health and CMV-seronegative. CDR3 amino acids: CASSFSGGANEQFF. CDR3 coding DNA: TGTGCCAGCAGCTTCAGCGGGGGGGCAAATGAGCAGTTCTTC. Complete variable domain (other parts from reference TRBV7-8 and TRBJ2-1): GAGVSQSPRYKVAKRGQDVALRCDPISGHVSLFWYQQALGQGPEFLTYFQNEAQLDKSGLPSDRFFAERPEGSVSTLKIQRTQQEDSAVYLCASSFSGGANEQFFGPGTRLTVL.